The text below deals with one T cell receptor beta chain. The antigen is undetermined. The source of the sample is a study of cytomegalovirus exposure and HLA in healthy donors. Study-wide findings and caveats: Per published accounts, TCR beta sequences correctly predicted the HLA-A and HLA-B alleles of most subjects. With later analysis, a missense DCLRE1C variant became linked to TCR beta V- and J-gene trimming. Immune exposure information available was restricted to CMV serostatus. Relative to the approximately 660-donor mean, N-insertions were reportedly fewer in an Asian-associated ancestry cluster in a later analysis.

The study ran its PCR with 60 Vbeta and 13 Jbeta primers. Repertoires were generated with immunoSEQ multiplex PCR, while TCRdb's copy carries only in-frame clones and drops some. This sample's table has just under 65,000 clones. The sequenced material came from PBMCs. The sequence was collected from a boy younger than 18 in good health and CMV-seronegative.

The CDR3 is CASSVPGLVPPYEQYF. The CDR3 DNA sequence: TGTGCCAGCAGTGTCCCGGGACTAGTGCCTCCCTACGAGCAGTACTTC. The chain carries TRBV6-4 and TRBJ2-7; TRBD2 matches 8 bases. The germline V gene encodes CDR1 MRHNA and CDR2 SNTAGT. This CDR3 region has 16 residues. J lost 2 bases, V lost 4 bases, and 10 bases had no gene match.